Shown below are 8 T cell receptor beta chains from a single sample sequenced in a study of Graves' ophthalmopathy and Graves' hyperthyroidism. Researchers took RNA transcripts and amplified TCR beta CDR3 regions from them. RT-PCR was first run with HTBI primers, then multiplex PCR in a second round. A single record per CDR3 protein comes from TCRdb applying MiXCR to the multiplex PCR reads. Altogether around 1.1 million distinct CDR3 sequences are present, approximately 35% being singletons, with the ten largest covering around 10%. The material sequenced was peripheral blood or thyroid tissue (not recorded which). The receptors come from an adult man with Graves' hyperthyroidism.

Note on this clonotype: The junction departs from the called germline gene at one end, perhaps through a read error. CDR3 region: CASSQGTGDNSPLHF. CDR3 sequence (DNA): TGCGCCAGCAGCCAAGGGACAGGAGATAATTCACCCCTCCACTTT. The rearrangement links TRBV12-3 or TRBV12-4 to TRBJ1-6; 8 bases agree with TRBD1. The CDR3 loop spans 15 amino acids.

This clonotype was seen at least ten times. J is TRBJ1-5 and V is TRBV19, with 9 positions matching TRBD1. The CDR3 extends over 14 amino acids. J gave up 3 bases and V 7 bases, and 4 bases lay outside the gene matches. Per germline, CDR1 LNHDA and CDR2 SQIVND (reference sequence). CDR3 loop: CASTGTGTNQPQHF. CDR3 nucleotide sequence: TGTGCCAGTACCGGGACAGGGACCAATCAGCCCCAGCATTTT.

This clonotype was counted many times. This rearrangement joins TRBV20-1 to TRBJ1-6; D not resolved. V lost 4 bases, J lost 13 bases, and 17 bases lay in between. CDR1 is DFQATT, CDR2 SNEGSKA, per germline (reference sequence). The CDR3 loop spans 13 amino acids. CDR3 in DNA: TGCAGTGCTACACCTCCAGGATCCCGGCCCCTCCACTTT. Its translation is CSATPPGSRPLHF.

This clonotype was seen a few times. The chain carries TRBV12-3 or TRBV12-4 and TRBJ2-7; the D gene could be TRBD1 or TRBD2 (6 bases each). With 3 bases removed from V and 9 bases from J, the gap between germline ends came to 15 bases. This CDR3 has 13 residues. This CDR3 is CASSLGGSSGQYF. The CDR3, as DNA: TGTGCCAGCAGTTTGGGGGGCAGCTCCGGGCAGTACTTC.

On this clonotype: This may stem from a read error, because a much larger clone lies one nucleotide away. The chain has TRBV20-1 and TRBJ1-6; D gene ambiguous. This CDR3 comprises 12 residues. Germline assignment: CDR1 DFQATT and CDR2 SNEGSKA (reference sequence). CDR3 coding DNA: TGCAGTGCTATAGAGGGCGATTCATCCCTCCACTTT. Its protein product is CSAIEGDSSLHF.

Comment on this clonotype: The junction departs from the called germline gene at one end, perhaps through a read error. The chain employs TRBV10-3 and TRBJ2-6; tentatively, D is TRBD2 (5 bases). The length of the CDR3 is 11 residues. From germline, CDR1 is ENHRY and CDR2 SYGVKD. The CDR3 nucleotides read TGTGCCATCACCGATGGGCGGACTGAAGCTTTC. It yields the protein CAITDGRTEAF.

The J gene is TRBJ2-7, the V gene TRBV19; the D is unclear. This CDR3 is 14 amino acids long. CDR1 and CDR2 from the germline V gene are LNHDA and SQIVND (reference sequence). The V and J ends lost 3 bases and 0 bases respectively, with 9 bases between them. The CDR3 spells CASSMGISSYEQYF. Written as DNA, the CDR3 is TGTGCCAGTAGTATGGGGATAAGCTCCTACGAGCAGTACTTC.

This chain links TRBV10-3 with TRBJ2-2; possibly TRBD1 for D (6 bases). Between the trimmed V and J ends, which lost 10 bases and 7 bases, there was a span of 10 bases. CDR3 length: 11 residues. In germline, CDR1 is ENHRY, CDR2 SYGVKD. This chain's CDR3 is CATEGGGELFF. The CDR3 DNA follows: TGTGCCACGGAAGGGGGCGGGGAGCTGTTTTTT.